The rows below give T cell receptor beta chains drawn from one sample of a study of T cell responses to AZD1222 COVID-19 vaccine. The table came from immunoSEQ multiplex PCR; TCRdb's copy has only in-frame clones and leaves some out. The sample consists of 15,000 to 20,000 clones, around 92% of them appearing once. Sequencing used peripheral blood, obtained 28 days after the second AZD1222 dose. The source is an adult who received the AZD1222 COVID-19 vaccine. Both conserved end residues are part of each CDR3. D genes are given only for firm matches. Rows may omit the clone size; those that give it use once, few, many or a size class.

J gene	V gene	clone size	D gene	CDR3 protein
TRBJ2-7	TRBV27	NA	NA	CASSLSPSYEQYF
TRBJ1-2	TRBV6-5	NA	NA	CASRNIYGYTF
TRBJ2-1	TRBV24-1	NA	TRBD1	CATGSGTGESYNEQFF
TRBJ1-5	TRBV29-1	once	NA	CSVLGGGNQPQHF
TRBJ2-5	TRBV7-8	NA	NA	CASSPTRGFQETQYF
TRBJ2-1	TRBV9	NA	NA	CASSPLWGSYEQFF
TRBJ1-1	TRBV29-1	NA	TRBD1	CSARTGLDTEAFF
TRBJ2-3	TRBV7-2	NA	NA	CASRPGISTDTQYF
TRBJ1-6	TRBV2	NA	TRBD1	CASSHGQGVRSPLHF
TRBJ2-7	TRBV2	once	NA	CASTYPLASYEQYF
TRBJ1-1	TRBV7-8	NA	NA	CASSLMTENTEAFF
TRBJ1-4	TRBV5-1	NA	NA	CASSTSGSQTARLFF
TRBJ1-1	TRBV6-5	NA	NA	CASSSPVGGNTEAFF
TRBJ2-5	TRBV19	NA	NA	CASSPGWPQETQYF
TRBJ2-1	TRBV11-3	NA	NA	CASSPRGRGYNEQFF
TRBJ2-1	TRBV4-2	once	NA	CASSQAFSSYNEQFF
TRBJ2-1	TRBV9	NA	NA	CASSVDGSYNEQFF
TRBJ2-2	TRBV5-5	NA	NA	CASSLDVWASGELFF
TRBJ1-3	TRBV3-1/TRBV3-2	once	TRBD1	CASSLDRGRRGNTIYF
TRBJ1-2	TRBV19	NA	NA	CASSPPRGVGGGYTF
TRBJ2-1	TRBV11-1	NA	NA	CASTPGHNEQFF
TRBJ2-5	TRBV24-1	NA	TRBD2	CATSDPREGGQETQYF
TRBJ1-2	TRBV28	NA	NA	CASSFEQTYGYTF
TRBJ1-5	TRBV27	NA	TRBD1	CASSPQGSNQPQHF
TRBJ2-1	TRBV19	NA	TRBD1	CASTGQGDYNEQFF
TRBJ2-3	TRBV3-1/TRBV3-2	NA	NA	CASSLSEGGTQYF
TRBJ1-4	TRBV6-2/TRBV6-3	NA	TRBD1	CASSYPGQVDEKLFF
TRBJ1-4	TRBV5-1	NA	NA	CASSSQGLTNEKLFF
TRBJ1-2	TRBV5-1	NA	NA	CASGLHVDSGYTF
TRBJ2-3	TRBV3-1/TRBV3-2	NA	NA	CASSQVTDTQYF
TRBJ1-6	TRBV3-1/TRBV3-2	NA	TRBD1	CASSIAPGQPNSPLHF
TRBJ1-5	TRBV2	NA	NA	CASNKGDQPQHF
TRBJ2-1	TRBV6-5	NA	TRBD2	CASSYGGGVRGNEQFF
TRBJ2-6	TRBV3-1/TRBV3-2	NA	NA	CASSQEAGGANVLTF
TRBJ1-1	TRBV19	NA	TRBD1	CASSYKTGGRDTEAFF
TRBJ2-5	TRBV18	NA	NA	CASSGAEQTQYF
TRBJ2-3	TRBV19	NA	NA	CASSGWVGTDTQYF
TRBJ2-5	TRBV7-7	NA	NA	CASSLGGGARETQYF
TRBJ2-1	TRBV2	NA	NA	CASRDRGSQFF
TRBJ1-4	TRBV9	NA	NA	CASSVAARGANEKLFF
TRBJ1-6	TRBV28	NA	NA	CASSLGSPLHF
TRBJ2-1	TRBV6-5	NA	TRBD2	CATQNSGTSGNEQFF
TRBJ2-6	TRBV2	NA	NA	CASRAYSGANVLTF
TRBJ2-5	TRBV11-3	NA	TRBD2	CASSLGLAGQETQYF
TRBJ2-4	TRBV6-1	NA	NA	CASSEGERGQDHF
TRBJ1-2	TRBV5-8	NA	NA	CASSFPPGGYTF